This is a list of T cell receptor beta chains from one sample in a study of cytomegalovirus exposure and HLA in healthy donors. The protocol was immunoSEQ multiplex PCR, while the TCRdb copy is restricted to in-frame clones and leaves out a portion. The repertoire holds under 150,000 clones, with 50% to 65% as singletons. Sample: PBMCs. Receptors originate from a woman aged 40 to 50 in good health and CMV-seropositive. Both conserved end residues are part of each CDR3. A D gene is named only where the DNA matches it firmly.

v_call	j_call	d_call	cdr3_aa
TRBV29-1	TRBJ1-1	TRBD1	CSVEKGQHTEAFF
TRBV19	TRBJ2-5	TRBD1	CASSKTGTGEETQYF
TRBV9	TRBJ2-2	TRBD2	CASSVASGLNTGELFF
TRBV30	-	TRBD2	CAWSRGRGEQYF
TRBV6-1	TRBJ2-5	-	CASSEATGEVGTQYF
TRBV6-4	TRBJ1-6	-	CASNGSRIFNSPLHF
TRBV9	TRBJ2-1	TRBD1	CASSERQGEINNEQFF
TRBV7-9	TRBJ1-5	-	CASSLDTGWPQHF
TRBV5-6	TRBJ1-2	-	CASSLVGGRIYGYTF
TRBV4-1	TRBJ2-5	TRBD2	CASSQISGTSGQETQYF
TRBV19	TRBJ1-5	-	CASTVQGISNQPQHF
TRBV4-1	TRBJ1-1	-	CASSQSGLTVNTEAFF
TRBV6-6	TRBJ2-7	TRBD1	CASTRTGGIPAYEQYF
TRBV7-8	TRBJ2-3	TRBD2	CASSLALAVLDTQYF
TRBV9	TRBJ2-1	TRBD2	CASSPGTSGWDEQFF
TRBV18	TRBJ1-1	TRBD1	CASSLRRGGGGTEAFF
TRBV5-1	TRBJ2-3	TRBD2	CASSPRTSGGMEVYTQYF
TRBV5-1	TRBJ2-3	TRBD1	CASSFGTGADTQYF
TRBV2	TRBJ2-7	TRBD2	CASTWTSGDEYRNEQYF
TRBV5-1	TRBJ2-1	TRBD1	CASSLGTGTYNEQFF
TRBV27	TRBJ2-3	TRBD2	CASSPPSGTQYF
TRBV12-1	TRBJ2-5	-	CASSFDLAGVAETQYF
TRBV27	TRBJ2-7	TRBD1	CASSDIGTDYEQYF
TRBV27	TRBJ2-7	-	CASSFTGSYEQYF
TRBV15	TRBJ2-1	-	CATSRDWLATEQFF
TRBV4-3	TRBJ1-1	-	CASSRWGELTEAFF
TRBV2	TRBJ1-1	TRBD1	CASDRGWDTEAFF
TRBV7-9	TRBJ2-7	-	CASSSARRGSYEQYF
TRBV19	TRBJ2-3	-	CASSAGAGDTQYF
TRBV19	TRBJ2-7	TRBD2	CASSTGTSFYEQYF
TRBV7-7	TRBJ2-3	-	CASSFTTANTDTQYF
TRBV7-2	TRBJ1-1	-	CASSLDRIAEAFF
TRBV5-4	TRBJ2-7	TRBD1	CASSRDSLESYEQYF
TRBV28	TRBJ1-1	-	CASSLSGDTEAFF
TRBV19	TRBJ1-2	TRBD1	CASSLSTGGGGYTF
TRBV27	TRBJ1-2	-	CASSLGGSSYGYTF
TRBV5-5	TRBJ1-2	-	CASSLSLEANYGYTF
TRBV9	TRBJ2-2	TRBD2	CASSVSSGSRAGELFF
TRBV5-4	TRBJ2-5	TRBD1	CASSSPRGTEMFVEETQYF
TRBV27	TRBJ2-7	TRBD2	CASSSLAGEAYEQYF
TRBV10-2	TRBJ2-5	TRBD1	CASRGQGAMETQYF
TRBV7-3	TRBJ1-1	-	CASSLNGGLGRNTEAFF
TRBV28	TRBJ1-2	-	CASRSNYGYTF
TRBV28	TRBJ2-6	-	CASSRTQSSGANVLTF
TRBV7-2	TRBJ1-1	TRBD1	CASSAAPGQFLEAFF